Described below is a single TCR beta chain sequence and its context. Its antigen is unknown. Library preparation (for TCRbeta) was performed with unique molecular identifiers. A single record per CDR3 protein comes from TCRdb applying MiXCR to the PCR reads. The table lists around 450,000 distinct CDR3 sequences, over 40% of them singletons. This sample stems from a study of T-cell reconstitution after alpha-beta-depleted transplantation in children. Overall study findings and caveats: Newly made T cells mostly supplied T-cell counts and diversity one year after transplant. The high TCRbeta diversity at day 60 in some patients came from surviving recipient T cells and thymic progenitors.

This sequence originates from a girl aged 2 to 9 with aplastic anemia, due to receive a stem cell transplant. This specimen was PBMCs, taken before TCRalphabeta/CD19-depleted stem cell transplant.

The CDR3 DNA is TGCAGTGCTCCCGACGGCATCCGAGGAGAGACCCAGTACTTC. It translates to CSAPDGIRGETQYF. This chain joins TRBV20-1 and TRBJ2-5, with unresolved D. This CDR3 contains 14 residues. V was trimmed by 5 bases and J by 4 bases, leaving 17 bases between them. In germline, CDR1 is DFQATT, CDR2 SNEGSKA (reference sequence).